This T cell receptor beta chain was sequenced for a study of blood T cell repertoires in COVID-19. Study at large: Spain, Italy and the United States supplied samples that represented acute and convalescent COVID-19.

As handled by the study authors: Amplification from reference gene primers served as the basis for estimated nucleated cell counts. Sequencing used immunoSEQ multiplex PCR; TCRdb keeps in-frame clones, though not all of them. Clone size and the V and J calls come from that table; the DNA yielded D and trimming. The top ten hold roughly 7.1% of the sample, which has fewer than 200,000 clones, approximately 84% seen once. CDR3 length: 12 residues. V lost 6 bases and J 4 bases, leaving 9 bases between the germline ends. CDR1 is LGHNT and CDR2 is FRNRAP in the germline V gene. The specimen sequenced was peripheral blood. V usage is TRBV12-5 and J usage is TRBJ2-5, with D possibly matching TRBD2 (5 bases). This sequence was found in a man aged 35 to 55 who had recovered from COVID-19. Written as DNA, the CDR3 is TGTGCTAGTGGACTAGACGCAGAGACCCAGTACTTC. This encodes CASGLDAETQYF.